This T cell receptor (beta chain) was sequenced in a study of OX40 agonist ivuxolimab in advanced cancers. Study at large: Partial responses were achieved by three patients: one hepatocellular carcinoma, two cutaneous melanoma.

Concerning this clone itself: Its target is not known.

The CDR3 contains 15 residues. Germline V lookup: CDR1 SEHNR, CDR2 FQNEAQ (reference sequence). V was pared by 4 bases and J by 7 bases, with 7 bases of the junction left unmatched. Notes on the study in general: Doses of 0.1 to 3.0 mg/kg were accompanied by clonal expansion of CD4+ and CD8+ blood T cells by week 6.

The method was immunoSEQ multiplex PCR; TCRdb's version includes in-frame clones alone and lacks a portion of them. The data hold approximately 77,000 clones, with 80% to 95% observed a single time. The receptor's source is an adult with an advanced solid tumor such as melanoma, head and neck, liver or kidney cancer. V gene TRBV7-9 combines with J gene TRBJ2-1, with TRBD1 matching 10 bases. Sequencing was performed on CD4+ or CD8+ T cells sorted from blood, taken in a trial of the OX40 agonist ivuxolimab. In nucleotides, the CDR3 is TGTGCCAGCAGCTCGACCGACAGGGGGCAAAATGAGCAGTTCTTC. Protein product: CASSSTDRGQNEQFF.